The 28 T cell receptor beta chains listed next were all sequenced from one sample in a study of T cell responses to AZD1222 COVID-19 vaccine. Sequencing was performed with immunoSEQ multiplex PCR; in TCRdb, only in-frame clones are kept and a portion is missing. The sample yields roughly 120,000 clones, about 93% seen once. Material: peripheral blood, obtained on day 0 of AZD1222 vaccination. The receptors were sampled from an adult in good health.

This clone appeared once. For the CDR3, the DNA is TGCGCCAGCAGCCAAGAAGGCGGGAGGGGCACAGGTCAGCCCCAGCATTTT. Amino acids: CASSQEGGRGTGQPQHF. The chain couples TRBV4-1 to TRBJ1-5; a weak D match, TRBD1 (5 bases). Per the germline V gene, CDR1 is MGHRA and CDR2 is YSYEKL. This CDR3 comprises 17 residues. Trimming stripped 0 bases from V and 6 bases from J, with 18 bases between.

The chain employs TRBV6-5 and TRBJ1-6; D gene uncertain. The ends were cut back, 5 bases at V and 6 bases at J, with 14 bases in the middle. The CDR3 is 15 amino acids. Germline assignment: CDR1 MNHEY and CDR2 SVGAGI. The DNA for the CDR3 is TGTGCCAGCAGTAAGCCCCGGGCTCCTAATTCACCCCTCCACTTT. Its translation is CASSKPRAPNSPLHF.

The V call is TRBV15, the J call TRBJ1-4; possible D gene TRBD1, 5 bases. The V gene lost 1 base and the J gene lost 2 bases, with 14 bases spanning the gap. The CDR3 extends over 17 amino acids. CDR1 LNHNV and CDR2 YYDKDF come from the germline V gene (reference sequence). The CDR3 nucleotides are TGTGCCACCAGCAGAGTCCCGGGGCGAATGACTAATGAAAAACTGTTTTTT. It is translated as CATSRVPGRMTNEKLFF.

The rearrangement joins TRBV30 to TRBJ2-4; 7 bases are a match to TRBD1. CDR1 and CDR2 from the germline V gene are GTSNPN and SVGIG (reference sequence). V shed 3 bases and J 8 bases; nucleotides not matched to a gene: 4. The CDR3 consists of 12 residues. This chain's CDR3 is CAWSIGQDIQYF. The CDR3 nucleotides are TGTGCCTGGAGCATCGGACAGGACATTCAGTACTTC.

This chain links TRBV20-1 with TRBJ2-5; D remains ambiguous. Germline V CDR1 and CDR2: DFQATT, SNEGSKA (reference sequence). Trimming took 3 bases from V and 2 from J, leaving 10 bases between them. This CDR3 region has 13 residues. CDR3 sequence reads: CSASVWLQETQYF. CDR3 in DNA: TGCAGTGCTAGTGTATGGTTGCAAGAGACCCAGTACTTC.

The rearrangement uses TRBV10-1 and TRBJ2-2, with TRBD1 matching over 7 bases. The CDR3 covers 15 residues. Germline trimming cut 0 bases from V and 9 bases from J; bases unmatched to any gene: 7. Germline-derived CDR1 and CDR2 are WNHNN and SYGVQD (reference sequence). The CDR3 protein is CASSESGQRVRELFF. The CDR3 nucleotides are TGCGCCAGCAGTGAGTCGGGACAGAGGGTCCGGGAGCTGTTTTTT.

In this sample, this clone turned up once. The gene calls are TRBV6-2 or TRBV6-3 and TRBJ1-2; no firm D call. V was shortened by 4 bases and J by 4 bases, with 16 bases between the two germline ends. The CDR3 runs 15 residues. Per the germline V gene, CDR1 is MNHEY and CDR2 is SVGEGT. CDR3 in amino acids: CASSSTGSIGYGYTF. CDR3 coding DNA: TGTGCCAGCAGTTCCACTGGGAGTATCGGCTATGGCTACACCTTC.

V is TRBV7-2 and J is TRBJ1-3; D remains unclear. The CDR3 is 12 residues long. V was cut by 4 bases and J by 8 bases, with 9 bases left in between. Per germline, CDR1 SGHTA and CDR2 FQGNSA. The CDR3 sequence is CASSYSGDTIYF. CDR3 coding DNA: TGTGCCAGCAGCTATTCTGGGGACACCATATATTTT.

The chain recombines TRBV15 with TRBJ1-1, with D perhaps TRBD1 (6 bases). This CDR3 spans 15 amino acids. The germline V gene has CDR1 LNHNV and CDR2 YYDKDF (reference sequence). Deletions cut 1 base from V and 1 base from J, with 10 bases between. CDR3 in amino acids: CATSRAGGPNTEAFF. CDR3 in DNA: TGTGCCACCAGCAGAGCGGGGGGCCCGAACACTGAAGCTTTCTTT. The full variable domain, in which reference TRBV15 and TRBJ1-1 provide the parts outside the CDR3, is DAMVIQNPRYQVTQFGKPVTLSCSQTLNHNVMYWYQQKSSQAPKLLFHYYDKDFNNEADTPDNFQSRRPNTSFCFLDIRSPGLGDTAMYLCATSRAGGPNTEAFFGQGTRLTVV.

This chain uses TRBV6-5 with TRBJ1-1; maybe TRBD1 (6 bases). The CDR3 is made up of 13 amino acids. Looked up from germline, CDR1 is MNHEY and CDR2 is SVGAGI. Between the trimmed V and J ends, which lost 5 bases and 7 bases, there was a span of 14 bases. The DNA of the CDR3 is TGTGCCAGCAGTCACCCCAGGGGAGTTGAAGCTTTCTTT. Amino acids: CASSHPRGVEAFF.

This chain connects TRBV29-1 to TRBJ1-2; maybe TRBD1 (5 bases). CDR3 size: 12 residues. Between the trimmed V and J ends, which lost 3 bases and 5 bases, there was a span of 10 bases. Per germline, CDR1 SQVTM and CDR2 ANQGSEA. DNA of the CDR3: TGCAGCGTTGAGATGGGGCTTTATGGCTACACCTTC. This encodes CSVEMGLYGYTF.

The chain is built from TRBV29-1 and TRBJ1-2; 7 bases fit TRBD1. The length of the CDR3 is 14 residues. With V trimmed by 3 bases and J by 4 bases, 8 bases remained unmatched. Germline V lookup: CDR1 SQVTM, CDR2 ANQGSEA. The CDR3 sequence is CSVEDPGQLYGYTF. The CDR3 bases are TGCAGCGTTGAGGATCCGGGACAGCTCTATGGCTACACCTTC.

The J gene is TRBJ1-2, the V gene TRBV28; D uncertain. The CDR3 has 14 residues. Trimming shortened V by 4 bases and J by 4 bases, and 13 bases separated the two germline ends. Germline-derived CDR1 and CDR2 are MDHEN and SYDVKM. CDR3 sequence (DNA): TGTGCCAGCAGTTGGGAAACAGCCCCCTATGGCTACACCTTC. It specifies CASSWETAPYGYTF.

The gene calls are TRBV7-9 and TRBJ1-5; 8 bases line up with TRBD1. The trim removed 5 bases at V and 7 bases at J, leaving 10 bases unmatched. The CDR3 covers 15 residues. Looked up from germline, CDR1 is SEHNR and CDR2 is FQNEAQ (reference sequence). The chain's CDR3 is CASSPPGGEQQPQHF. The CDR3 coding sequence is TGTGCCAGCAGCCCCCCAGGGGGCGAACAACAGCCCCAGCATTTT.

This chain joins TRBV27 and TRBJ1-1; D possibly corresponds to TRBD1 (6 bases). Trimming pared 5 bases from V and 6 bases from J, leaving 13 bases between. The CDR3 runs 13 residues. CDR1 and CDR2 (germline): MNHEY, SMNVEV (reference sequence). DNA of the CDR3: TGTGCCAGCAGTCCCTTTTCAGGGGCTGAAGCTTTCTTT. Its translation is CASSPFSGAEAFF.

This chain joins TRBV5-1 and TRBJ1-1; no clear D gene. The CDR3 contains 14 residues. CDR1 SGHRS and CDR2 YFSETQ come from the germline V gene. The V and J ends lost 2 bases and 0 bases respectively, with 8 bases between them. CDR3 in amino acids: CASSLDHMNTEAFF. In nucleotides, the CDR3 is TGCGCCAGCAGCTTAGATCATATGAACACTGAAGCTTTCTTT.

This clone was recorded only once. The chain joins TRBV18 to TRBJ2-3; 9 nucleotides line up with TRBD2. CDR1 is KGHSH and CDR2 is LQKENI in the germline V gene. V dropped 2 bases and J dropped 2; count of bases not matched to a gene: 8. The CDR3 length is 17 residues. The CDR3 nucleotides are TGTGCCAGCTCACCATCGGCGGGAGGGCTCGCCACAGATACGCAGTATTTT. Amino acids: CASSPSAGGLATDTQYF.

The gene calls are TRBV5-4 and TRBJ1-1, with unresolved D. The V and J ends lost 1 base and 0 bases respectively, with 7 bases between them. Germline V lookup: CDR1 SGHNT, CDR2 YYREEE (reference sequence). This CDR3 has 14 amino acids. The CDR3 bases are TGTGCCAGCAGCTTGTGGGGTATGAACACTGAAGCTTTCTTT. This translates into CASSLWGMNTEAFF. Variable domain in full (rest from reference TRBV5-4 and TRBJ1-1): ETGVTQSPTHLIKTRGQQVTLRCSSQSGHNTVSWYQQALGQGPQFIFQYYREEENGRGNFPPRFSGLQFPNYSSELNVNALELDDSALYLCASSLWGMNTEAFFGQGTRLTVV.

The V gene is TRBV6-5, the J gene TRBJ1-5; 7 nucleotides agree with TRBD1. Germline assignment: CDR1 MNHEY and CDR2 SVGAGI. The CDR3 sequence is 14 residues long. Trimming took 5 bases from V and 3 from J; bases not matched to a gene: 4. This CDR3 reads CASSRQGNNQPQHF. CDR3 DNA: TGTGCCAGCAGTCGACAGGGAAACAATCAGCCCCAGCATTTT.

This CDR3 is CASSPGQGSYNEQFF. DNA of the CDR3: TGCGCCAGCAGCCCTGGACAGGGCTCCTACAATGAGCAGTTCTTC. The chain joins TRBV5-1 to TRBJ2-1; 8 bases agree with TRBD1. With 4 bases clipped from V and 0 bases from J, the junction kept 3 bases outside the gene matches. The CDR3 length is 15 residues. Germline loops: CDR1 SGHRS, CDR2 YFSETQ.

The chain joins TRBV21-1 to TRBJ2-7; the D call of TRBD2 is as the table states it, not checked on the DNA. TRBV21-1 is recorded as a pseudogene. The CDR3 extends over 14 amino acids. The CDR3 DNA sequence: TGTGCCAGCAGGGTGACGGGAGAATACTACGAGCAGTACTTC. Translated, it gives CASRVTGEYYEQYF.

The chain is built from TRBV4-1 and TRBJ2-5, with TRBD1 matching 8 bases. With V trimmed by 3 bases and J by 5 bases, 8 bases remained unmatched. The length of the CDR3 is 15 residues. Germline assignment: CDR1 MGHRA and CDR2 YSYEKL. The CDR3 DNA is TGCGCCAGCAGCCAGTCGGCCAGGGGGCGGGAGACCCAGTACTTC. Translated: CASSQSARGRETQYF.

The chain uses TRBV15 and TRBJ2-1, with 7 positions matching TRBD1. The V segment lost 4 bases and the J segment 0 bases; nucleotides outside the gene matches: 3. Germline CDR1 LNHNV, CDR2 YYDKDF (reference sequence). The CDR3 has 15 amino acids. The chain's CDR3 is CATSTDRVSYNEQFF. The CDR3 DNA follows: TGTGCCACCAGCACAGACAGGGTCTCCTACAATGAGCAGTTCTTC. Combining the CDR3 with reference TRBV15 and TRBJ2-1 gives the whole variable domain DAMVIQNPRYQVTQFGKPVTLSCSQTLNHNVMYWYQQKSSQAPKLLFHYYDKDFNNEADTPDNFQSRRPNTSFCFLDIRSPGLGDTAMYLCATSTDRVSYNEQFFGPGTRLTVL.

This chain links TRBV24-1 with TRBJ2-7; D perhaps matches TRBD1 (6 bases). Trimming removed 9 bases at V and 0 bases at J, with 11 bases between. The CDR3 contains 13 residues. In germline, CDR1 is KGHDR, CDR2 SFDVKD. In DNA form, the CDR3 reads TGTGCCACCGTTACAGGGAGCTCCTACGAGCAGTACTTC. This codes for CATVTGSSYEQYF.

This clone was found once. The rearrangement links TRBV12-3 or TRBV12-4 to TRBJ1-3; no clear D gene. The CDR3 extends over 13 amino acids. V shed 1 base and J shed 5 bases, with 6 bases lying between them. Here the CDR3 DNA reads TGTGCCAGCAGTTTAGTCGGTCGAAACACCATATATTTT. Translating gives CASSLVGRNTIYF.

V and J are TRBV5-1 and TRBJ1-1; D might be TRBD1 (6 bases). The germline gives CDR1 SGHRS, CDR2 YFSETQ. The CDR3 spans 14 residues. V gave up 6 bases and J gave up 6 bases, with 18 bases separating them. The CDR3: CASTPPRSGAEAFF. The CDR3 DNA is TGCGCCAGCACCCCCCCGAGATCAGGGGCTGAAGCTTTCTTT.

The sample holds one count of this clone. The CDR3 loop is CASSGTSYNEQFF. CDR3 nucleotide sequence: TGTGCCAGCAGTGGGACTAGTTACAATGAGCAGTTCTTC. The chain carries TRBV2 and TRBJ2-1; 7 bases are shared with TRBD2. CDR1 and CDR2 (germline): SNHLY, FYNNEI. This CDR3 is 13 amino acids long. V trimming: 4 bases; J trimming: 4 bases; junction bases outside the gene matches: 1.

The chain employs TRBV3-1 (or the pseudogene TRBV3-2) and TRBJ2-1, with 9 bases aligning to TRBD2. CDR1 is LGHDT, CDR2 YNNKEL, per germline (reference sequence). The junction had 10 bases not matched to a gene; V was cut back by 0 bases and J by 4 bases. CDR3 length: 18 residues. The CDR3 DNA is TGTGCCAGCAGCCAAGACCCCCAAGGGCGGGAGGGGTACAATGAGCAGTTCTTC. Translation: CASSQDPQGREGYNEQFF.